Listed here is a single T cell receptor beta chain. Its antigen is unknown. Sequence at one end of the junction differs from germline and may be a read error. Each CDR3 protein is one row after TCRdb ran MiXCR on the RT-PCR reads. The sample includes roughly 460,000 distinct CDR3 sequences, around 9.9% of them seen just once. The sample originates from a study of response to subunit inactivated influenza vaccine. Findings of the study overall: The study's authors posited that every seasonal influenza vaccination enlists few new T cells.

CDR3 length: 15 amino acids. CDR1 is DFQATT, CDR2 SNEGSKA, per germline (reference sequence). This clonotype originated in a man aged 50-60 years who received an inactivated influenza vaccine. The rearrangement joins TRBV20-1 to TRBJ2-7; D is ambiguous. Sequencing was performed on PBMCs from blood, taken 45 days after vaccination. The CDR3 DNA follows: TGCTGTGCTAGAGATTTATTATTAGCTACTAACGAGCAGTACTTC. Protein sequence: CCARDLLLATNEQYF.